The source of this T cell receptor (beta chain) is a study of immune evolution from preneoplasia to lung adenocarcinoma. Overall study findings and caveats: Normal lung had highest clonality; later lesions appeared denser, more diverse.

Resections took place in Japan or China from about 2013 to 2017. As regards this clone: Antigen unknown.

Only in-frame clones appear in the TCRdb table, and some are missing; sequencing was by immunoSEQ multiplex PCR. The table has 8,000 or so clones, approximately 82% seen once. V lost 2 bases, J lost 6 bases, and 11 bases lay in between. The CDR3 loop spans 15 amino acids. Per the germline V gene, CDR1 is MNHEY and CDR2 is SVGAGI. This chain uses TRBV6-5 with TRBJ1-6; TRBD1 is a possible D gene (5 bases). The origin of this receptor is an older donor with lung adenocarcinoma. The sequenced sample was FFPE minimally invasive lung adenocarcinoma tissue. CDR3 region: CASSYKQGINSPLHF. CDR3 sequence (DNA): TGTGCCAGCAGTTACAAGCAGGGTATTAATTCACCCCTCCACTTT.